This T cell receptor beta chain was sequenced for a study of breast tumors, draining lymph nodes, adjacent tissues. MiXCR was run by TCRdb on the multiplex PCR reads, yielding one entry per CDR3 protein. The sample has some 200,000 distinct CDR3 sequences; roughly 31% are singletons. Trimming removed 6 bases from V and 4 bases from J, with 21 bases in between. The CDR3 spans 16 residues. Samples came from axillary lymph nodes draining the breast cancer. The V call is TRBV12-3 or TRBV12-4, the J call TRBJ1-2; D possibly corresponds to TRBD1 (6 bases). Sequencing was carried out using axillary lymph node tissue. This TCR derives from a female donor with breast cancer. Some clones in this sample may be carry-over from other donors' samples. The CDR3 here is CASSFTRAGDVYGYTF. CDR3 bases: TGTGCCAGCAGCTTTACTCGGGCAGGGGACGTCTATGGCTACACCTTC.